The 4 T cell receptor beta chains presented below share a single source sample, sequenced in a study of shared clonotypes between healthy human individuals. Assay used: immunoSEQ multiplex PCR; TCRdb lists only in-frame clones, some missing. The sample consists of approximately 2,000,000 clones, around 90% of them appearing once. The specimen was naive CD4+ T cells from PBMCs. Subset of the sample: CD45RA+ positively selected. These receptors all come from a man younger than 35 in good health. Some clones in this sample may be carry-over from other donors' samples.

This chain joins TRBV19 and TRBJ2-1, with D possibly matching TRBD2 (6 bases). V lost 5 bases to trimming and J lost 0 bases, with 11 bases between them. Germline V gene sequence: CDR1 LNHDA, CDR2 SQIVND (reference sequence). CDR3 length equals 15 residues. In DNA, the CDR3 is TGTGCCAGTAGTCCCCCGGGAGCCTCCTACAATGAGCAGTTCTTC. Its translation: CASSPPGASYNEQFF.

The chain couples TRBV4-3 to TRBJ2-3; perhaps TRBD2 as D (6 bases). V was cut by 0 bases and J by 2 bases, with 15 bases left in between. The CDR3 is 17 amino acids. Per germline, CDR1 LGHNA and CDR2 YSLEER. DNA for the CDR3: TGCGCCAGCAGCCAAGAGTGGGAGGACTTTTACACAGATACGCAGTATTTT. Protein sequence: CASSQEWEDFYTDTQYF.

The rearrangement uses TRBV2 and TRBJ2-1; 12 nucleotides align to TRBD1. This CDR3 region has 13 residues. The V gene end was trimmed by 11 bases and the J gene end by 7 bases; junction bases not matched to a gene: 6. The germline gives CDR1 SNHLY, CDR2 FYNNEI. The CDR3 DNA sequence: TGTGCCGGGGCGGGACAGGGGGCAAATGAGCAGTTCTTC. Its translation is CAGAGQGANEQFF.

The genes are TRBV10-2 and TRBJ2-3; D remains ambiguous. With 1 base removed from V and 2 bases from J, the gap between germline ends came to 1 base. Germline V gene lookup returns CDR1 WSHSY and CDR2 SAAADI. The CDR3 is made up of 12 amino acids. CDR3 residues: CASSEFTDTQYF. CDR3 bases: TGCGCCAGCAGTGAGTTCACAGATACGCAGTATTTT.